The rows below give T cell receptor beta chains drawn from one sample of a study of CD8+CD57+ T cells in acquired aplastic anemia. TCRdb passed the reads through MiXCR, listing each CDR3 protein once. This table has tens of thousands of distinct CDR3 sequences, roughly 72% appearing once. Sequenced material: sorted CD4+, CD8+, or CD8+CD57+ T cells (not recorded which) from PBMCs. The receptors were sampled from a human donor with aplastic anemia. Both conserved end residues are part of each CDR3. The order of the fields is V gene, clone size, D gene, J gene, CDR3 DNA, CDR3 protein. D genes are given only for firm matches. Clone sizes are given selectively: once, few, many, or a class where the clone is expanded.

v_gene: TRBV7-9
abundance: few
d_gene: TRBD2
j_gene: TRBJ2-7
CDR3nt: TGTGCCAGCAGCACGGGAGGCGGGGGTTACGAGCAGTACTTC
CDR3aa: CASSTGGGGYEQYF

v_gene: TRBV20-1
abundance: once
d_gene: .
j_gene: TRBJ2-5
CDR3nt: TGCAGTGCTAGAGGAAGTGTGGCAGCCCAAGAGACCCAGTACTTC
CDR3aa: CSARGSVAAQETQYF

v_gene: TRBV20-1
abundance: .
d_gene: TRBD2
j_gene: TRBJ2-7
CDR3nt: TGCAGTGCTAGACAAACTAGCGGGAATGCCTACGAGCAGTACTTC
CDR3aa: CSARQTSGNAYEQYF

v_gene: TRBV2
abundance: .
d_gene: .
j_gene: TRBJ2-5
CDR3nt: TGTGCCAGCAGTGGGGACACAAGGGAGACCCAGTACTTC
CDR3aa: CASSGDTRETQYF

v_gene: TRBV2
abundance: once
d_gene: .
j_gene: TRBJ2-7
CDR3nt: TGTACCAGCAGAACGACAGGGGGCACCTCTAGCGGGAGGTTC
CDR3aa: CTSRTTGGTSSGRF

v_gene: TRBV24-1
abundance: .
d_gene: TRBD2
j_gene: TRBJ2-2
CDR3nt: TGTGCCACCAGTGGGGGGCTGGGACTAGCGGGAACTCAAACCGGGGAGCTGTTTTTT
CDR3aa: CATSGGLGLAGTQTGELFF

v_gene: TRBV7-9
abundance: .
d_gene: .
j_gene: TRBJ2-3
CDR3nt: TGTGCCAGCAGCTTTCACGGGGATACGCAGTATTTT
CDR3aa: CASSFHGDTQYF

v_gene: TRBV2
abundance: .
d_gene: TRBD1
j_gene: TRBJ2-2
CDR3nt: TGTGCCAGCAGACCGGACAGGGGAACCGGGGAGCTGTTTTTT
CDR3aa: CASRPDRGTGELFF

v_gene: TRBV24-1
abundance: .
d_gene: .
j_gene: TRBJ1-5
CDR3nt: TGTGCCACCAGTTTTGGGGGTAATCAGCCCCAGCATTTT
CDR3aa: CATSFGGNQPQHF

v_gene: TRBV24-1
abundance: .
d_gene: TRBD2
j_gene: TRBJ2-1
CDR3nt: TGTGCCACCAGTTCACGAGCGGGACTCTCCTACAATGAGCAGTTCTTC
CDR3aa: CATSSRAGLSYNEQFF

v_gene: TRBV19
abundance: .
d_gene: TRBD2
j_gene: TRBJ2-7
CDR3nt: TGTGCCAGTAGGCCGGGGGGAGTAGGGACCTACGAGCAGTACTTC
CDR3aa: CASRPGGVGTYEQYF

v_gene: TRBV15
abundance: .
d_gene: TRBD2
j_gene: TRBJ2-1
CDR3nt: TGTGCCACCAGCTACGAAGGACTAGCCGAGCAGTTCTTC
CDR3aa: CATSYEGLAEQFF

v_gene: TRBV7-2
abundance: once
d_gene: .
j_gene: TRBJ2-7
CDR3nt: TGTGCCAGCAGCCCTGCCGAGGGCGAGCAGTACTTC
CDR3aa: CASSPAEGEQYF

v_gene: TRBV19
abundance: once
d_gene: TRBD1
j_gene: TRBJ2-3
CDR3nt: TGTGCCAGTAGTACCGGGACAGGGAGGGCTACGCAGTATTTT
CDR3aa: CASSTGTGRATQYF

v_gene: TRBV5-1
abundance: many
d_gene: .
j_gene: TRBJ2-3
CDR3nt: TGCGCCAGCAGCTGGGTGACAGGGTGGGAGGTCGATACGCAGTATTTT
CDR3aa: CASSWVTGWEVDTQYF

v_gene: TRBV30
abundance: many
d_gene: .
j_gene: TRBJ1-1
CDR3nt: TGTGCCTGGAGTAAAGTCTTGGGTAGACCTAACACTGAAGCTTTCTTT
CDR3aa: CAWSKVLGRPNTEAFF

v_gene: TRBV7-9
abundance: once
d_gene: .
j_gene: TRBJ1-2
CDR3nt: TGTGCCAGCAGCTTGGTTCTCCCGGGACGAGGCTACACCTTC
CDR3aa: CASSLVLPGRGYTF

v_gene: TRBV12-5
abundance: .
d_gene: .
j_gene: TRBJ2-1
CDR3nt: TGTGCTAGTGGGACAGTGGGGGATAATGAGCAGTTCTTC
CDR3aa: CASGTVGDNEQFF

v_gene: TRBV5-4
abundance: .
d_gene: TRBD2
j_gene: TRBJ2-7
CDR3nt: TGTGCCAGCAGCTTCTCCGGGACTAGAGGTGTGGTTTCGCACTTC
CDR3aa: CASSFSGTRGVVSHF

v_gene: TRBV5-1
abundance: once
d_gene: .
j_gene: TRBJ2-5
CDR3nt: TGCGCCAGCAGCTTGGCCCTGTGGGGGCAAGAGACCCAGTACTTC
CDR3aa: CASSLALWGQETQYF

v_gene: TRBV27
abundance: .
d_gene: .
j_gene: TRBJ1-2
CDR3nt: TGTGCCAGCAGTTTAGTATCGGGGGGCTATGGCTACACCTTC
CDR3aa: CASSLVSGGYGYTF

v_gene: TRBV10-3
abundance: .
d_gene: .
j_gene: TRBJ1-5
CDR3nt: TGTGCCCATGGATCGGGGGGAGATCAGCCCCAGCATTTT
CDR3aa: CAHGSGGDQPQHF

v_gene: TRBV24-1
abundance: .
d_gene: .
j_gene: TRBJ2-5
CDR3nt: TGTGCCACCAGTAGGGGTCCTGGGCGGGAGACCCAGTACTTC
CDR3aa: CATSRGPGRETQYF

v_gene: TRBV29-1
abundance: .
d_gene: TRBD1
j_gene: TRBJ2-1
CDR3nt: TGCAGCGTTGAAGGGTACAGGGGGTCCTACAATGAGCAGTTCTTC
CDR3aa: CSVEGYRGSYNEQFF

v_gene: TRBV10-2
abundance: few
d_gene: TRBD2
j_gene: TRBJ2-7
CDR3nt: TGCGCCAGCAGGGAAACTAGCGGTACCTACGAGCAGTACTTC
CDR3aa: CASRETSGTYEQYF

v_gene: TRBV24-1
abundance: .
d_gene: .
j_gene: TRBJ1-1
CDR3nt: TGTGCCACCAGTGACGCTAAGGGGACTGAAGCTTTCTTT
CDR3aa: CATSDAKGTEAFF

v_gene: TRBV20-1
abundance: .
d_gene: TRBD2
j_gene: TRBJ2-3
CDR3nt: TGCAGTGCTAGAGTTGCGGGGGTCACAGATACGCAGTATTTT
CDR3aa: CSARVAGVTDTQYF

v_gene: TRBV19
abundance: .
d_gene: TRBD1
j_gene: TRBJ1-1
CDR3nt: TGTGCCAGTAACGACAGGGCGCTGACAGCTTTCTTT
CDR3aa: CASNDRALTAFF

v_gene: TRBV20-1
abundance: .
d_gene: TRBD2
j_gene: TRBJ2-1
CDR3nt: TGCAGTGCTGAAGGGACTAGCGAGAGCGATGAGCAGTTCTTC
CDR3aa: CSAEGTSESDEQFF